The present T cell receptor beta chain was sequenced within a study of cytomegalovirus exposure and HLA in healthy donors. Across the whole study: From about 179 million T cells, an earlier analysis saw 120 million or so unique TCR beta sequences.

Vbeta (60) and Jbeta (13) primers were used in the PCR. Clones were sequenced by immunoSEQ multiplex PCR, and TCRdb holds only the in-frame ones, with some missing. The sample records roughly 130,000 clones, around three quarters being singletons. The CDR3 sequence is 14 residues long. V dropped 3 bases and J dropped 3; count of bases not matched to a gene: 4. The germline CDR1 and CDR2 sequences are LNHDA and SQIVND (reference sequence). About this clone itself: Its antigen remains unknown.

Whole-study results and caveats: V segments that were indistinguishable, TRBV6-2 and TRBV6-3 among them, were omitted from analysis.

This chain joins TRBV19 and TRBJ2-7; 8 nucleotides line up with TRBD1. This clonotype was sampled from a middle-aged man in good health and CMV-seronegative. The material sequenced was PBMCs. CDR3 nucleotides: TGTGCCAGTAGTATGGGGACAGGTTTCTACGAGCAGTACTTC. This translates into CASSMGTGFYEQYF.